Listed below are T cell receptor beta chains from one sample, sequenced in a study of Graves' ophthalmopathy and Graves' hyperthyroidism. MiXCR, run by TCRdb on the multiplex PCR reads, gives a single entry per CDR3 protein. The profile shows 650,000 to 800,000 distinct CDR3 sequences, more than 40% of them singletons. The sequencing input was peripheral blood. Source of these receptors: an adult man with Graves' ophthalmopathy. Each CDR3 is given with its conserved first and last residue. Each record gives: clone size, D gene, J gene, V gene, CDR3 DNA, CDR3 protein. A D gene is named only where the DNA matches it firmly. The size of a clone is reported for some rows only, either as once, few or many, or as a class for expanded clones.

-	-	TRBJ2-6	TRBV25-1	TGTGCCAGCAGTCGTCTACAGGGGGCCAACGTCCTGACTTTC	CASSRLQGANVLTF
few	TRBD1	TRBJ2-7	TRBV4-1	TGCGCCAGCAGCCAAGATCGGGACAGACCCTACGAGCAGTACTTC	CASSQDRDRPYEQYF
-	TRBD2	TRBJ2-5	TRBV2	TGTGCCAGCGGCAACGGGACTAGCGGGGGTTCGGACCAAGAGACCCAGTACTTC	CASGNGTSGGSDQETQYF
-	TRBD1	TRBJ1-1	TRBV12-3/TRBV12-4	TGTGCCAGCAGTCCAGGGGGAAGACCCGGGACAGGGGGTAGAAAGAGGACTGAAGCTTTCTTT	CASSPGGRPGTGGRKRTEAFF
many	TRBD2	TRBJ2-2	TRBV7-6	TGTGCCAGCAGCTACCCCCCCCAGTCTAGCGGGACCTACACCGGGGAGCTGTTTTTT	CASSYPPQSSGTYTGELFF
-	-	TRBJ1-5	TRBV2	TGTGCCAGCAGTGAAAAGGGCCACCGGGATAGCAATCAGCCCCAGCATTTT	CASSEKGHRDSNQPQHF
-	-	TRBJ2-7	TRBV7-2	TGTGCCCGACAGGCCTACGAGCAGTACTTC	CARQAYEQYF
-	-	TRBJ2-5	TRBV12-3/TRBV12-4	TGTGCCAGCACTTACCGTGTTGGGGGGGGCAGGGCTGAGACCCAGTACTTC	CASTYRVGGGRAETQYF
many	-	TRBJ1-5	TRBV4-2	TGTGCCAGCAGCCAAGAGGGCGCGGATCAGCCCCAGCATTTT	CASSQEGADQPQHF
-	TRBD1	TRBJ1-2	TRBV2	TGTGCCAGCAGTGGACAGGGGGTCAACTATGGCTACACCTTC	CASSGQGVNYGYTF
-	-	TRBJ1-6	TRBV20-1	TGCAGTGCTAGTGGGGAGCGGGGGATTAATTCACCCCTCCACTTT	CSASGERGINSPLHF
-	-	TRBJ2-7	TRBV30	TGTGCCTGGAGGGGAGACAGCTACGAGCAGTACTTC	CAWRGDSYEQYF
-	TRBD1	TRBJ2-5	TRBV5-1	TGCGCCGGCAGCCTGGACAGGGAGAGGACCCAGTACTTC	CAGSLDRERTQYF
few	TRBD1	TRBJ1-1	TRBV6-5	TGTGCCAGCAGGACGACAGGGGGCGGTTACACTGAAGCTTTCTTT	CASRTTGGGYTEAFF
-	TRBD2	TRBJ2-5	TRBV19	TGTGCCACCGGGGGGACTAGCGGGGGTGATGAGACCCAGTACTTC	CATGGTSGGDETQYF
many	-	TRBJ2-7	TRBV5-1	TGCGCCAGCAGCTTGAGTGAGGGAAGCTCCTACGAGCAGTACTTC	CASSLSEGSSYEQYF
many	-	TRBJ1-1	TRBV4-1	TGCGCCAGCAGCGGACGGGACGGCTTGAACACTGAAGCTTTCTTT	CASSGRDGLNTEAFF
few	-	TRBJ1-3	TRBV5-1	TGCGCCAGCACCATAGGAAACACCATATATTTT	CASTIGNTIYF
many	-	TRBJ1-1	TRBV6-6	TGTGCCAGCACCCACCCTACTGAAGCTTTCTTT	CASTHPTEAFF
-	-	TRBJ2-2	TRBV25-1	TGTGCCAGGATCGCCACTCCTGGGGAGCTGTTTTTT	CARIATPGELFF
many	-	TRBJ1-2	TRBV12-3/TRBV12-4	TGTGCCAGCAGTTTGAACAGGAACTATGGCTACACCTTC	CASSLNRNYGYTF
many	-	TRBJ1-5	TRBV12-3/TRBV12-4	TGTGCCAGCAGTTTAGCGCTAAGGGGTCAGCCCCAGCATTTT	CASSLALRGQPQHF
few	-	TRBJ1-5	TRBV6-1	TGTGCCAGCAGTGAACGGGCCAGGGGTTTCGCTCAGCCCCAGCATTTT	CASSERARGFAQPQHF
few	-	TRBJ2-2	TRBV4-2	TGTGCCAGCAGCCTCCAGGGGCTTAACACCGGGGAGCTGTTTTTT	CASSLQGLNTGELFF
few	-	TRBJ1-1	TRBV19	TGTGCCAGTAGTATAGCGGGGGGGACTATGAACACTGAAGCTTTCTTT	CASSIAGGTMNTEAFF
-	TRBD2	TRBJ2-3	TRBV7-2	TGTGCCAGCAGCTTAAGCGAGGCGGGGCTAGCGGGAAAAGATACGCAGTATTTT	CASSLSEAGLAGKDTQYF
many	-	TRBJ1-6	TRBV10-3	TGTGCCATCAGTGAGGGGGAGGTTAATCATTCACCCCTCCACTTT	CAISEGEVNHSPLHF
-	-	TRBJ2-5	TRBV11-2	TGTGCCAGCACCCGAAGGAGGGGAAAGACCCAGTACTTC	CASTRRRGKTQYF
few	TRBD1	TRBJ2-5	TRBV10-3	TGTGCCATCAGGATGGACAGGACTCACCCCCAGTACTTC	CAIRMDRTHPQYF
many	-	TRBJ1-5	TRBV2	TGTGCCAGCAGCCCGACAGGTCAGCCCCAGCATTTT	CASSPTGQPQHF
-	-	TRBJ2-2	TRBV19	TGTGCCAGTAGTATCCGTCCCCAGATCACCGGGGAGCTGTTTTTT	CASSIRPQITGELFF
many	TRBD2	TRBJ2-7	TRBV4-1	TGCGCCAGCAGCCAAGATAGGACTAGCGGGCCAACCTACGAGCAGTACTTC	CASSQDRTSGPTYEQYF
many	-	TRBJ2-5	TRBV5-1	TGCGCCAGCAGCTCGCAAGGCATAGCGGAAGAGACCCAGTACTTC	CASSSQGIAEETQYF
many	-	TRBJ1-2	TRBV20-1	TGCAGTGCTTTCAGGGTAGATGGCTACACCTTC	CSAFRVDGYTF
many	-	TRBJ2-5	TRBV29-1	TGCAGCGTTGACCGAGCCAACCAAGAGACCCAGTACTTC	CSVDRANQETQYF
few	TRBD2	TRBJ2-5	TRBV7-9	TGTGCCAGCAGCTTACGGGGGGTCGTCAGACTAGAATTTCGCCAAGAGACCCAGTACTTC	CASSLRGVVRLEFRQETQYF
few	-	TRBJ1-4	TRBV20-1	TGCAGTGCTAGGGCAGGGCTGGGGGAAAAACTGTTTTTT	CSARAGLGEKLFF
-	-	TRBJ1-1	TRBV19	TGTGCCAGCAGAGAAAGGAAGAACACTGAAGCTTTCTTT	CASRERKNTEAFF
once	-	TRBJ2-2	TRBV29-1	TGCAGCGCTGAACTCGCTAGGGGGACCGGGGAGCCGTTTTTT	CSAELARGTGEPFF
-	-	TRBJ1-2	TRBV24-1	TGTGCCACCAGTGATTACACCGGGCAGGGTCTTGCTGGCTACACCTTC	CATSDYTGQGLAGYTF
many	TRBD1	TRBJ2-7	TRBV19	TGTGCCAGTAGTCCGGGGACAGCGAACGAGCAGTACTTC	CASSPGTANEQYF
few	-	TRBJ2-2	TRBV4-3	TGCGCCAGCAGCCAAGTGGGTCAGGGCGAACCCACGAACACCGGGGAGCTGTTTTTT	CASSQVGQGEPTNTGELFF
-	TRBD1	TRBJ1-3	TRBV7-9	TGTGCCAGCAGCTTGGGACAGGGCCGTTCCGGAAACACCATATATTTT	CASSLGQGRSGNTIYF
many	TRBD1	TRBJ1-2	TRBV4-3	TGCGCCAGCAGCCACACGACAGGGGCTAATGGCTACACCTTC	CASSHTTGANGYTF
-	-	TRBJ2-7	TRBV6-5	TGTGCCAGCAGTTACTCTGGCCAGGGGAGGAACGAGCAGTACTTC	CASSYSGQGRNEQYF
few	TRBD1	TRBJ1-5	TRBV2	TGTGCTAGCGCCGGGACAGTCAATCAGCCCCAGCATTTT	CASAGTVNQPQHF
many	-	TRBJ1-4	TRBV19	TGTGCCAGTAGTATGAGGCAGATTGAAAAACTGTTTTTT	CASSMRQIEKLFF
few	-	TRBJ1-1	TRBV4-1	TGCGCCAGCAGCCAAGAAGGGGCTCAGGGTGAAGCTTTCTTT	CASSQEGAQGEAFF
few	TRBD1	TRBJ1-5	TRBV20-1	TGCAGTGCTCACTCGGGACAGGGTAGGGGTCAGCCCCAGCATTTT	CSAHSGQGRGQPQHF
few	TRBD1	TRBJ1-4	TRBV6-1	TGTGCCAGCACCGCAGGGGGTACTAATGAAAAACTGTTTTTT	CASTAGGTNEKLFF
-	-	TRBJ2-7	TRBV10-3	TGTGCCAGCAGGGGCTTCTCGGGGGAGCAGTACTTC	CASRGFSGEQYF
-	TRBD1	TRBJ2-5	TRBV24-1	TGTGCTAGAGAGGGGGCTAAACAAGAGACCCAGTACTTC	CAREGAKQETQYF
-	-	TRBJ2-7	TRBV12-3/TRBV12-4	TGTGCCAGCGGCAGGGGATATTACGAGCAGTACTTC	CASGRGYYEQYF
-	TRBD1	TRBJ1-3	TRBV25-1	TGTGCCAGCAGTGATCAACCCCTAACAGGGGTAGGCAACGCCATATATTTT	CASSDQPLTGVGNAIYF